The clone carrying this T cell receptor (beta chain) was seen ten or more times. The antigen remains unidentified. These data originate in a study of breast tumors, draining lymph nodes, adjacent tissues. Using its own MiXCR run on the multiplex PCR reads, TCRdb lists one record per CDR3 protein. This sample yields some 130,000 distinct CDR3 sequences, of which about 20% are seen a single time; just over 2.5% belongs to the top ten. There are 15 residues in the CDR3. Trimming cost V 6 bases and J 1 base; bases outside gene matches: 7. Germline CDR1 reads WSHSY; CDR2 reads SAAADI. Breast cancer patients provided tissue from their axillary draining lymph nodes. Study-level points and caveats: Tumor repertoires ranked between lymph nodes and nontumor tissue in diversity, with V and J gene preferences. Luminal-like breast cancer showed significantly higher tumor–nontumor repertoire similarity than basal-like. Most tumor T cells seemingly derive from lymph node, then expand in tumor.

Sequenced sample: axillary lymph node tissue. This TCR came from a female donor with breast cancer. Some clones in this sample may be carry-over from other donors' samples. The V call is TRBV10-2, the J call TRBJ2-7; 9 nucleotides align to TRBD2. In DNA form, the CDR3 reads TGCGCCAGCAGAGGTTTAGCGGGAGAATCCTACGAGCAGTACTTC. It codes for CASRGLAGESYEQYF.